A single sample is the source of the 5 T cell receptor beta chains below, sequenced in a study of cytomegalovirus exposure and HLA in healthy donors. Here immunoSEQ multiplex PCR was the method, and the copy in TCRdb shows in-frame clones only, minus some. Counted here are a few hundred thousand clones, more than 85% occurring once; the ten biggest clones make up around 13%. Sequencing was done on a sample of PBMCs. These receptors were collected from a man aged 18-30 years in good health and CMV-seropositive.

The rearrangement links TRBV6-1 to TRBJ2-7, with TRBD2 identical over 13 bases. Trimming took 6 bases from V and 3 from J; bases not matched to a gene: 5. This CDR3 region has 15 residues. CDR1 and CDR2 (germline): MNHNS, SASEGT. CDR3 DNA sequence: TGTGCCAGCAGGGGGACTAGCGGGACATTCTACGAGCAGTACTTC. Encoded protein: CASRGTSGTFYEQYF.

This sequence joins TRBV4-1 and TRBJ2-2; D unclear. This CDR3 region has 13 residues. V shed 1 base and J shed 9 bases, with 9 bases lying between them. Germline V lookup: CDR1 MGHRA, CDR2 YSYEKL. CDR3: CASSQVGGWELFF. The CDR3 nucleotides are TGCGCCAGCAGCCAAGTGGGCGGCTGGGAGCTGTTTTTT.

The chain employs TRBV6-5 and TRBJ2-5; D is tentatively TRBD1 or TRBD2 (6 bases each). The CDR3 sequence is 14 residues long. V dropped 6 bases and J dropped 1 base, with 12 bases sitting between them. Germline loops: CDR1 MNHEY, CDR2 SVGAGI. In DNA, the CDR3 is TGTGCCAGCAGCCGGGGGCCTACCCAAGAGACCCAGTACTTC. Its protein product is CASSRGPTQETQYF.

A remark on this clone: The identical CDR3 is also encoded by other nucleotide sequences in the sample. This rearrangement joins TRBV2 to TRBJ2-7, with TRBD1 as a possible D gene (6 bases). V lost 6 bases and J 2 bases, leaving 11 bases between the germline ends. The V gene's germline CDR1 is SNHLY and CDR2 FYNNEI. The CDR3 is 13 amino acids. The CDR3 DNA sequence: TGTGCCAGCAGGGGTACAGGGACCTACGAGCAGTACTTC. Amino acid sequence: CASRGTGTYEQYF.

This rearrangement joins TRBV12-5 to TRBJ2-1; 10 bases align to TRBD2. Germline V gives CDR1 LGHNT, CDR2 FRNRAP. This CDR3 spans 21 amino acids. The V segment lost 0 bases and the J segment 6 bases; nucleotides outside the gene matches: 20. CDR3 sequence reads: CASGLVPSTSGPVRRVNEQFF. CDR3 bases: TGTGCTAGTGGTTTGGTCCCCTCGACTAGCGGGCCGGTACGGCGGGTCAATGAGCAGTTCTTC.